Shown below are 32 T cell receptor beta chains from a single sample sequenced in a study of T cell responses to AZD1222 COVID-19 vaccine. Here immunoSEQ multiplex PCR was the method, and the copy in TCRdb shows in-frame clones only, minus some. The sample records 100,000 or so clones, approximately 81% being singletons. This material consisted of peripheral blood, taken on day 0 of AZD1222 vaccination. The receptors shown here come from an adult in good health.

This chain uses TRBV2 with TRBJ2-4; D possibly uses TRBD1 or TRBD2 (5 bases each). Trimming took off 0 bases at V and 1 base at J, with 13 bases between the two ends. The CDR3 extends over 17 amino acids. CDR1 is SNHLY and CDR2 is FYNNEI in the germline V gene. Here the CDR3 DNA reads TGTGCCAGCAGTGAAGCGCGAGGGGCGCTTGCCAAAAACATTCAGTACTTC. Its translation is CASSEARGALAKNIQYF.

In this sample, this clone turned up a few times. The chain uses TRBV28 and TRBJ2-5, with D tentatively TRBD1 (6 bases). This CDR3 is 17 amino acids long. Germline lookup yields CDR1 MDHEN and CDR2 SYDVKM. Between the trimmed V and J ends, which lost 6 bases and 1 base, there was a span of 21 bases. In DNA, the CDR3 is TGTGCCAGCAGGCATTGGGGGCTTTCAATAAGCCAAGAGACCCAGTACTTC. It translates to CASRHWGLSISQETQYF. The full variable domain, with the rest looked up from reference TRBV28 and TRBJ2-5, is DVKVTQSSRYLVKRTGEKVFLECVQDMDHENMFWYRQDPGLGLRLIYFSYDVKMKEKGDIPEGYSVSREKKERFSLILESASTNQTSMYLCASRHWGLSISQETQYFGPGTRLLVL.

V and J are TRBV30 and TRBJ2-1, with 8 bases fitting TRBD2. Per the germline V gene, CDR1 is GTSNPN and CDR2 is SVGIG (reference sequence). V shed 7 bases and J 7 bases; nucleotides not matched to a gene: 9. The CDR3 loop spans 13 amino acids. CDR3 DNA sequence: TGTGCCTCCTCGGGAGGGACGCAAAATGAGCAGTTCTTC. It is translated as CASSGGTQNEQFF.

The chain uses TRBV18 and TRBJ2-5; TRBD1 might be the D (6 bases). This CDR3 comprises 13 residues. CDR1 is KGHSH and CDR2 is LQKENI in the germline V gene. V shed 5 bases and J shed 2 bases, with 9 bases lying between them. The CDR3 loop is CASSATGQETQYF. CDR3 DNA sequence: TGTGCCAGCTCAGCAACAGGGCAAGAGACCCAGTACTTC.

The V and J genes are TRBV29-1 and TRBJ1-5; the match to TRBD1 covers 9 bases. CDR3 length: 14 amino acids. The junction had 5 bases not matched to a gene; V was cut back by 6 bases and J by 2 bases. CDR1 is SQVTM and CDR2 is ANQGSEA in the germline V gene. As DNA, the CDR3 is TGCAGCGTGGCACAGGGGGCAGGCAATCAGCCCCAGCATTTT. As protein: CSVAQGAGNQPQHF.

This clone was counted a few times. The chain has TRBV7-9 and TRBJ1-4; D not resolved. Germline loops: CDR1 SEHNR, CDR2 FQNEAQ (reference sequence). The V end was cut by 5 bases, the J end by 7 bases, with 5 bases between. There are 11 residues in the CDR3. The CDR3 reads CASSKAEKLFF. Here the CDR3 DNA reads TGTGCCAGCAGCAAAGCTGAAAAACTGTTTTTT.

V usage is TRBV28 and J usage is TRBJ2-7; 12 bases match TRBD2. The CDR3 sequence is 16 residues long. The germline V gene encodes CDR1 MDHEN and CDR2 SYDVKM. V shed 4 bases, J shed 2 bases, and the junction held 6 bases outside the gene matches. CDR3 region: CASSSGGLAGPYEQYF. The CDR3 DNA is TGTGCCAGCAGTTCTGGCGGACTAGCGGGACCCTACGAGCAGTACTTC.

The table lists this clone with a count of one. The chain links TRBV5-6 to TRBJ1-2; 9 nucleotides line up with TRBD1. The CDR3 totals 15 residues. V lost 2 bases to trimming and J lost 7 bases; unmatched junction nucleotides: 9. CDR1 is SGHDT and CDR2 is YYEEEE in the germline V gene. CDR3 DNA sequence: TGTGCCAGCAGCTTTTCCGGGACAGGGTTTTCTGGCTACACCTTC. It is translated as CASSFSGTGFSGYTF. Full variable domain (outside the CDR3, taken from reference TRBV5-6 and TRBJ1-2): DAGVTQSPTHLIKTRGQQVTLRCSPKSGHDTVSWYQQALGQGPQFIFQYYEEEERQRGNFPDRFSGHQFPNYSSELNVNALLLGDSALYLCASSFSGTGFSGYTFGSGTRLTVV.

This clone came up once. The V call is TRBV10-3, the J call TRBJ1-3, with D possibly being TRBD1 (5 bases). From germline, CDR1 is ENHRY and CDR2 SYGVKD. V lost 4 bases and J 3 bases, leaving 16 bases between the germline ends. CDR3 size: 16 residues. The CDR3 DNA reads as TGTGCCATCAGTGGAGGGCAGGGTAGGAGTGGAAACACCATATATTTT. Its translation is CAISGGQGRSGNTIYF.

This rearrangement joins TRBV19 to TRBJ2-2, with D perhaps TRBD1 or TRBD2 (5 bases each). CDR1 is LNHDA, CDR2 SQIVND, per germline (reference sequence). The length of the CDR3 is 15 residues. V lost 5 bases and J 1 base, leaving 11 bases between the germline ends. CDR3 nucleotide sequence: TGTGCCAGTAGTTCCGGGACGGTGAACACCGGGGAGCTGTTTTTT. It yields the protein CASSSGTVNTGELFF.

The V gene is TRBV27, the J gene TRBJ2-5, with D possibly TRBD2 on 6 matching bases. The ends were cut back, 7 bases at V and 4 bases at J, with 13 bases in the middle. CDR3 length: 13 amino acids. Germline V gives CDR1 MNHEY, CDR2 SMNVEV (reference sequence). This CDR3 is CASKRRRGETQYF. The CDR3, as DNA: TGTGCCAGCAAGCGCAGGAGGGGAGAGACCCAGTACTTC.

The J gene is TRBJ1-5, the V gene TRBV5-8; D might be TRBD1 (5 bases). The germline gives CDR1 SGHTS, CDR2 YDEGEE. Between the trimmed V and J ends, which lost 9 bases and 1 base, there was a span of 8 bases. The CDR3 length is 12 residues. The CDR3 bases are TGTGCCACGCAGGGAAGCAATCAGCCCCAGCATTTT. It specifies CATQGSNQPQHF.

This clone was found a few times. V gene TRBV7-8 combines with J gene TRBJ2-7; the D gene is possibly TRBD1 (6 bases). CDR1 is SGHVS and CDR2 is FQNEAQ in the germline V gene. Between the trimmed V and J ends, which lost 8 bases and 0 bases, there was a span of 17 bases. There are 15 residues in the CDR3. The DNA of the CDR3 is TGTGCCAGCCATCAGTCTGGGGGCAACTCCTACGAGCAGTACTTC. Protein sequence: CASHQSGGNSYEQYF.

DNA of the CDR3: TGTGCCAGCAGGTCGGGCTACGAGCAGTACTTC. Residues: CASRSGYEQYF. This rearrangement joins TRBV27 to TRBJ2-7, with D hard to call. The CDR3 sequence is 11 residues long. Trimming took 6 bases from V and 3 from J, leaving 6 bases between them. In germline, CDR1 is MNHEY, CDR2 SMNVEV (reference sequence).

The chain uses TRBV6-5 and TRBJ2-7; 9 bases line up with TRBD1. CDR1 is MNHEY and CDR2 is SVGAGI in the germline V gene. The V and J ends lost 2 bases and 7 bases, in that order; junction bases with no gene match: 9. CDR3 length: 15 amino acids. In DNA, the CDR3 is TGTGCCAGCAGTTACACGGGACAGGGCCTTTCTGAGCAGTACGTC. Translated, it gives CASSYTGQGLSEQYV.

Details on this clone: This CDR3 is also generated by other DNA sequences in the sample. This chain links TRBV18 with TRBJ1-1; D is possibly TRBD1 (6 bases). This CDR3 comprises 13 residues. Germline CDR1 is KGHSH and CDR2 is LQKENI. V dropped 4 bases and J dropped 1 base, with 7 bases sitting between them. CDR3 nucleotide sequence: TGTGCCAGCTCACAGGGGGGGAACACTGAAGCTTTCTTT. It specifies CASSQGGNTEAFF.

This sequence joins TRBV28 and TRBJ1-2; 9 nucleotides line up with TRBD1. CDR1 MDHEN and CDR2 SYDVKM come from the germline V gene. V lost 5 bases, J lost 7 bases, and 8 bases stayed unmatched. The CDR3 has 14 amino acids. For the CDR3, the DNA is TGTGCCAGCAGTCGACACAGGGGGCTAAGTGGCTACACCTTC. The encoded protein is CASSRHRGLSGYTF.

The chain joins TRBV27 to TRBJ1-2; TRBD1 agrees at 7 bases. The CDR3 is made up of 14 amino acids. With V trimmed by 5 bases and J by 6 bases, 9 bases remained unmatched. Looked up from germline, CDR1 is MNHEY and CDR2 is SMNVEV (reference sequence). The CDR3 nucleotides read TGTGCCAGCAGTCCCTGGGGAGGGGGCGATGGCTACACCTTC. Encoded protein: CASSPWGGGDGYTF.

This sequence joins TRBV6-5 and TRBJ1-3; no clear D. The CDR3 loop spans 14 amino acids. V was shortened by 6 bases and J by 0 bases, with 9 bases between the two germline ends. In germline, CDR1 is MNHEY, CDR2 SVGAGI. The CDR3 bases are TGTGCCAGCAGCGGACCTACCTCTGGAAACACCATATATTTT. Protein sequence: CASSGPTSGNTIYF.

The chain carries TRBV5-1 and TRBJ2-5; D gene ambiguous. Trimming took off 0 bases at V and 7 bases at J, with 4 bases between the two ends. The length of the CDR3 is 11 residues. Germline-derived CDR1 and CDR2 are SGHRS and YFSETQ. This CDR3 is CASSLEGTQYF. Here the CDR3 DNA reads TGCGCCAGCAGCTTGGAAGGGACCCAGTACTTC.

A few counts support this clone. V usage is TRBV19 and J usage is TRBJ1-1, with D uncertain. Trimming cost V 5 bases and J 6 bases, with 13 bases left between them. Germline CDR1 reads LNHDA; CDR2 reads SQIVND (reference sequence). The CDR3 runs to 13 residues. The CDR3 DNA reads as TGTGCCAGTAGTTTAGGCCTCTCCGCTGAAGCTTTCTTT. Its protein product is CASSLGLSAEAFF. Full variable domain (missing parts from reference TRBV19 and TRBJ1-1): DGGITQSPKYLFRKEGQNVTLSCEQNLNHDAMYWYRQDPGQGLRLIYYSQIVNDFQKGDIAEGYSVSREKKESFPLTVTSAQKNPTAFYLCASSLGLSAEAFFGQGTRLTVV.

This clone was detected a few times. This chain connects TRBV6-6 to TRBJ1-1; D ambiguous. The length of the CDR3 is 15 residues. Germline assignment: CDR1 MNHNY and CDR2 SVGAGI (reference sequence). V lost 7 bases, J lost 2 bases, and 17 bases lay in between. The CDR3 DNA reads as TGTGCCAGCACGATGGACTTCGTGGGTAACACTGAAGCTTTCTTT. Amino acids: CASTMDFVGNTEAFF.

The chain has TRBV10-2 and TRBJ2-3; no clear D gene. The CDR3 is made up of 11 amino acids. The germline V gene encodes CDR1 WSHSY and CDR2 SAAADI. Trimming left V 2 bases short and J 5 bases short, with 2 bases between. In DNA, the CDR3 is TGCGCCAGCAGTGAGATAGATACGCAGTATTTT. Its translation: CASSEIDTQYF.

The gene calls are TRBV2 and TRBJ1-1, with D unclear. The V gene lost 5 bases and the J gene lost 2 bases, with 15 bases spanning the gap. The CDR3 totals 15 residues. CDR1 is SNHLY and CDR2 is FYNNEI in the germline V gene. The CDR3 region has the DNA TGTGCCAGCAGTTCTCCCAGCGGGGAAAACACTGAAGCTTTCTTT. This codes for CASSSPSGENTEAFF.

V is TRBV20-1 and J is TRBJ1-6; the D gene is possibly TRBD1 (5 bases). The V gene's germline CDR1 is DFQATT and CDR2 SNEGSKA (reference sequence). The CDR3 covers 15 residues. V dropped 3 bases and J dropped 7 bases, with 16 bases sitting between them. The DNA for the CDR3 is TGCAGTGCTAGTGCCAGCCAGGGCCAGAATTCACCCCTCCACTTT. Translation: CSASASQGQNSPLHF.

The chain couples TRBV3-1 (or the pseudogene TRBV3-2) to TRBJ2-3, with D unresolved. V lost 4 bases to trimming and J lost 6 bases, with 11 bases between them. Per the germline V gene, CDR1 is LGHDT and CDR2 is YNNKEL (reference sequence). The CDR3 sequence is 13 residues long. The CDR3 coding sequence is TGTGCCAGCAGCCCGACAAGCTGGGATACGCAGTATTTT. Its protein product is CASSPTSWDTQYF.

V is TRBV28 and J is TRBJ1-2; D is undetermined. The CDR3 spans 14 residues. Trimming stripped 8 bases from V and 5 bases from J, with 18 bases between. The germline V gene has CDR1 MDHEN and CDR2 SYDVKM. The CDR3 DNA sequence: TGTGCCAGCGTGCCCGGGTATGGAGGTTATGGCTACACCTTC. This codes for CASVPGYGGYGYTF.

The chain combines TRBV5-6 with TRBJ1-2, with D possibly matching TRBD1 (6 bases). Germline CDR1 reads SGHDT; CDR2 reads YYEEEE. This CDR3 has 16 amino acids. The V end lost 1 base, the J end lost 5 bases, and 18 bases lay between the germline ends. CDR3 region: CASSLKSGDNFYGYTF. The CDR3 DNA sequence: TGTGCCAGCAGCTTGAAGTCAGGGGACAACTTTTATGGCTACACCTTC.

This clone was seen a few times. The chain has TRBV29-1 and TRBJ1-2; maybe TRBD1 (5 bases). The germline V gene has CDR1 SQVTM and CDR2 ANQGSEA. Trimming stripped 0 bases from V and 7 bases from J, with 18 bases between. The CDR3 spans 15 residues. CDR3 nucleotides: TGCAGCGTTGAAGATCTAGAGGGGTTCTCCGGTGGCTACACCTTC. Translating it yields CSVEDLEGFSGGYTF.

This clone was picked up one time. The V gene is TRBV2, the J gene TRBJ1-5; D is perhaps TRBD1 (6 bases). Germline lookup yields CDR1 SNHLY and CDR2 FYNNEI. CDR3 length equals 14 residues. Trimming removed 5 bases from V and 4 bases from J, with 12 bases in between. In nucleotides, the CDR3 is TGTGCCAGCAGTCTACAGGGCGGAAATCAGCCCCAGCATTTT. This codes for CASSLQGGNQPQHF.

This clone was detected only a few times. The chain is built from TRBV5-1 and TRBJ2-1; tentatively, D is TRBD2 (5 bases). The V end was cut by 4 bases, the J end by 9 bases, with 26 bases between. The germline V gene encodes CDR1 SGHRS and CDR2 YFSETQ. The CDR3 length is 17 residues. The CDR3 region is CASSVASEASRYAEQFF. CDR3 in DNA: TGCGCCAGCAGCGTCGCGAGCGAGGCTAGCCGGTATGCTGAGCAGTTCTTC.

The rearrangement uses TRBV19 and TRBJ1-1; TRBD1 matches at 10 bases. CDR3 length: 14 amino acids. In germline, CDR1 is LNHDA, CDR2 SQIVND (reference sequence). Trimming removed 7 bases from V and 5 bases from J; junction bases left unmatched: 7. CDR3 amino acids: CASIGTGEWTEAFF. CDR3 coding DNA: TGTGCCAGTATAGGGACAGGGGAATGGACTGAAGCTTTCTTT.